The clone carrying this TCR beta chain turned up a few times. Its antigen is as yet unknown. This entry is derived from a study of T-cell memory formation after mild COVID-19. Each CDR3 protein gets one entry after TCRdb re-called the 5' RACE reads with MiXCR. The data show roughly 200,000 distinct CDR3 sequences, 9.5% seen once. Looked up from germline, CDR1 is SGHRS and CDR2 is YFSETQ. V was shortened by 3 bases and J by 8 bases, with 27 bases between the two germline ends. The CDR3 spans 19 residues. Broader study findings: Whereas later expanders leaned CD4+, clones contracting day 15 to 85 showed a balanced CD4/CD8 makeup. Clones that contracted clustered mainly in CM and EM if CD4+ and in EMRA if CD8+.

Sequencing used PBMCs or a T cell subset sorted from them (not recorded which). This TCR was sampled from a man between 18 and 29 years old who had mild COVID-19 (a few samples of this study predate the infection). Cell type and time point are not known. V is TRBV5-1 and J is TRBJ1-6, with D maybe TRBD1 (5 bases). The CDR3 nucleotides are TGCGCCAGCAGCTCCGATTATGGCTTCGGCGGGGGGAAGTATTCACCCCTCCACTTT. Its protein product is CASSSDYGFGGGKYSPLHF.